This TCR beta chain was sequenced during a study of T cell responses to AZD1222 COVID-19 vaccine. Study outcomes and limitations: Across spike, vaccine-associated CD4 TCRs were found, dominant at 160-218 and 743-854.

Concerning this clone: The antigen remains undetermined.

Here immunoSEQ multiplex PCR was the method, and the copy in TCRdb shows in-frame clones only, minus some. Of under 200,000 clones detected, about nine tenths appear once; the ten largest clones hold more than 5.5%. J gave up 6 bases and V 6 bases, and 8 bases lay outside the gene matches. There are 13 residues in the CDR3. Germline CDR1 reads MNHEY; CDR2 reads SMNVEV (reference sequence). The V gene is TRBV27, the J gene TRBJ2-7; TRBD1 matches at 7 bases. The clonotype originates from an adult in good health. Sequenced here: peripheral blood, sampled on day 0 of AZD1222 vaccination. CDR3 residues: CASSSTGVLEQYF. CDR3 bases: TGTGCCAGCAGCTCTACAGGGGTCCTCGAGCAGTACTTC.